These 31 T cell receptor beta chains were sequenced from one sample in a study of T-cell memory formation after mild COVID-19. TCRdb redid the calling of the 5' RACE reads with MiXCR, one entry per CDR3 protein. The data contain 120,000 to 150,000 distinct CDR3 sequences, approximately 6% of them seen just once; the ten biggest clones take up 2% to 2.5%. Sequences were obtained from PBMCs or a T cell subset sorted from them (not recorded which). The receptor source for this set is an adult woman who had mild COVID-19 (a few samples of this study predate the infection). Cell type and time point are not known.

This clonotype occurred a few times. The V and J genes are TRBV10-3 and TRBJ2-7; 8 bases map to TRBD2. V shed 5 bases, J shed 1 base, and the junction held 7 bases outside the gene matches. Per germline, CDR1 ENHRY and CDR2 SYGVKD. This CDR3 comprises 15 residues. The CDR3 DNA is TGTGCCATCAGTAACGGGGGGGCTGGGTCCTACGAGCAGTACTTC. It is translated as CAISNGGAGSYEQYF.

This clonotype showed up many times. The CDR3 here is CASSPGQFSYNEQFF. The CDR3 nucleotides are TGCGCCAGCAGCCCCGGACAGTTCTCCTACAATGAGCAGTTCTTC. This rearrangement joins TRBV5-1 to TRBJ2-1; D might be TRBD1 (6 bases). Per germline, CDR1 SGHRS and CDR2 YFSETQ. Trimming cost V 4 bases and J 0 bases, with 11 bases left between them. CDR3 length equals 15 residues.

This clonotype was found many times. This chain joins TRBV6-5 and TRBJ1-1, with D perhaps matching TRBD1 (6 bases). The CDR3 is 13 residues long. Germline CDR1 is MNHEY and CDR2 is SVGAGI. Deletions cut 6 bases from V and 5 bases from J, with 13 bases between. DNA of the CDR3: TGTGCCAGCAGCCCCACAGGGTCGACTGAAGCTTTCTTT. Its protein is CASSPTGSTEAFF.

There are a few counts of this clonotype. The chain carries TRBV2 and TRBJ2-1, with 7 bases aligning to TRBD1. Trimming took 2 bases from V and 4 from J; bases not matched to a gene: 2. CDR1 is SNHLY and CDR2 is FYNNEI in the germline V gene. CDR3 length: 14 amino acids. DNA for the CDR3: TGTGCCAGCAGTGAAAGGGGGCGGTACAATGAGCAGTTCTTC. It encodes CASSERGRYNEQFF.

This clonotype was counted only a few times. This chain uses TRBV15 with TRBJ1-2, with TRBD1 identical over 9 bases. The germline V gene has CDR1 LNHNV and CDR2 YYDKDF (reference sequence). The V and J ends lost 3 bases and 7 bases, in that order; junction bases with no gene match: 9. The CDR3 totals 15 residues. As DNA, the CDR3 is TGTGCCACCAGCAGTCCTGGGACAGGGCGTAGTGGCTACACCTTC. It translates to CATSSPGTGRSGYTF.

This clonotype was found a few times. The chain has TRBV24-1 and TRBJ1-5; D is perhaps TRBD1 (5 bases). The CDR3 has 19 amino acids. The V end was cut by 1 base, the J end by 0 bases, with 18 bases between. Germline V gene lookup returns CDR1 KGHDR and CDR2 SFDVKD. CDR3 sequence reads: CATSDFRSDSSHSNQPQHF. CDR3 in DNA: TGTGCCACCAGTGATTTTAGGTCCGACAGCAGTCATAGCAATCAGCCCCAGCATTTT.

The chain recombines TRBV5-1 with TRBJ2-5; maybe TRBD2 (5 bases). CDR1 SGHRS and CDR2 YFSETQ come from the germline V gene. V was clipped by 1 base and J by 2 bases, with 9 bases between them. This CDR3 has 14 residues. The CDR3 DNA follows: TGCGCCAGCAGCTTGATCCGGGGTCAAGAGACCCAGTACTTC. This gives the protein CASSLIRGQETQYF.

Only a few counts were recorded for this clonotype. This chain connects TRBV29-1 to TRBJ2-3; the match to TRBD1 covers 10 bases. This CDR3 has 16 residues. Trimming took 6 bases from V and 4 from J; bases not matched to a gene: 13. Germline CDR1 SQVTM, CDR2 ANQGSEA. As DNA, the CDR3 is TGCAGCGTGAAGGGACAGGGGACGGGAGTTGCAGATACGCAGTATTTT. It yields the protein CSVKGQGTGVADTQYF.

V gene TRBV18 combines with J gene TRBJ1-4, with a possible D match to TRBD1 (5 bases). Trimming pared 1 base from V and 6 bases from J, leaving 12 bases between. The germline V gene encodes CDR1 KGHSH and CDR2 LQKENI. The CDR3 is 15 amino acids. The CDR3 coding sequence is TGTGCCAGCTCACCACGGGGCTCGGGAGATGAAAAACTGTTTTTT. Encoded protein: CASSPRGSGDEKLFF.

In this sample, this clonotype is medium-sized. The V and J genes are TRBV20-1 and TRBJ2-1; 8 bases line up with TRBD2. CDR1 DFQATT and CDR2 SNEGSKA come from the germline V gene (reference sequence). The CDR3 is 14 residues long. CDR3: CSTDGRANNNEQFF. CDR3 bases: TGCAGCACGGACGGGAGGGCCAACAACAATGAGCAGTTCTTC.

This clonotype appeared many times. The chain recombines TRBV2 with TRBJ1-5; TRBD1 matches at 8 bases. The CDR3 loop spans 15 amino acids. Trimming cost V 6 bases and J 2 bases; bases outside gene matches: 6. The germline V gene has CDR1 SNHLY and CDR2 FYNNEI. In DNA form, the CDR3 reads TGTGCCAGCAGAACAGGGGGGCTTCGCAATCAGCCCCAGCATTTT. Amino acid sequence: CASRTGGLRNQPQHF.

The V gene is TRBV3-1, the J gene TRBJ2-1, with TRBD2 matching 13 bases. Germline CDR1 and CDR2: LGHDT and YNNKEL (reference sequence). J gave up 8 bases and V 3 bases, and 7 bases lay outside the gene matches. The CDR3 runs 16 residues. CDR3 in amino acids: CASSQGGLAGVDEQFF. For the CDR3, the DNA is TGTGCCAGCAGCCAGGGAGGACTAGCGGGAGTTGATGAGCAGTTCTTC.

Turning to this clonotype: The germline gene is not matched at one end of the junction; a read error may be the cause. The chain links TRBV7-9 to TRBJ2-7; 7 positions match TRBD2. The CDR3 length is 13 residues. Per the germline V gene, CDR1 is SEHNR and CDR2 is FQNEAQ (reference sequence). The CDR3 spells CASSIAGSYEQYF. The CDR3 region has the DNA TGTGCCAGCAGCATAGCGGGTTCCTACGAGCAGTACTTC. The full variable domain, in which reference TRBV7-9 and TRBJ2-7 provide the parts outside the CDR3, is DTGVSQNPRHKITKRGQNVTFRCDPISEHNRLYWYRQTLGQGPEFLTYFQNEAQLEKSRLLSDRFSAERPKGSFSTLEIQRTEQGDSAMYLCASSIAGSYEQYFGPGTRLTVT.

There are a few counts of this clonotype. The CDR3 bases are TGTGCCAGTAGTATAGGGCGAGAGACCCAGTACTTC. Its translation: CASSIGRETQYF. The chain carries TRBV19 and TRBJ2-5; D is uncertain. Germline CDR1 LNHDA, CDR2 SQIVND (reference sequence). Between the trimmed V and J ends, which lost 1 base and 4 bases, there was a span of 4 bases. The CDR3 is made up of 12 amino acids.

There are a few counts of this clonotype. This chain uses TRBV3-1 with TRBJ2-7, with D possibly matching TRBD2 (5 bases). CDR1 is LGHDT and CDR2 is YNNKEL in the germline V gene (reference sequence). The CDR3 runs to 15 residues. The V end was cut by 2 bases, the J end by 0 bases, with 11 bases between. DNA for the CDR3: TGTGCCAGCAGCCAACGGGATGGATACTCCTACGAGCAGTACTTC. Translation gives CASSQRDGYSYEQYF.

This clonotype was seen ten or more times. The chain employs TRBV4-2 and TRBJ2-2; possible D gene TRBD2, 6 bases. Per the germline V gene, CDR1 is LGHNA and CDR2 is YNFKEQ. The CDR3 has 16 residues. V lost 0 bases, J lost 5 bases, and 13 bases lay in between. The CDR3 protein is CASSQDRDFPTGELFF. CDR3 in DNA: TGTGCCAGCAGCCAAGATAGGGACTTCCCAACCGGGGAGCTGTTTTTT.

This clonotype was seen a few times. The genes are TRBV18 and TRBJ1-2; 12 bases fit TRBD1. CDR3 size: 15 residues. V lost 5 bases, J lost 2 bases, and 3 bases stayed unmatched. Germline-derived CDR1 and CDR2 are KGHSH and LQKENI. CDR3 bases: TGTGCCAGCTCAACCGGGACAGGGGGCAACTATGGCTACACCTTC. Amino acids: CASSTGTGGNYGYTF. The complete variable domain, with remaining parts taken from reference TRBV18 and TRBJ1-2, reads NAGVMQNPRHLVRRRGQEARLRCSPMKGHSHVYWYRQLPEEGLKFMVYLQKENIIDESGMPKERFSAEFPKEGPSILRIQQVVRGDSAAYFCASSTGTGGNYGYTFGSGTRLTVV.

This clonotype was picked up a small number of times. The CDR3 DNA is TGCGCCAGCAGCCAAGATTCGGGGTTGGCTGAAGCTTTCTTT. Translating it yields CASSQDSGLAEAFF. The chain uses TRBV4-1 and TRBJ1-1; no definite D call. In germline, CDR1 is MGHRA, CDR2 YSYEKL. The V end lost 0 bases, the J end lost 6 bases, and 11 bases lay between the germline ends. The CDR3 has 14 residues.

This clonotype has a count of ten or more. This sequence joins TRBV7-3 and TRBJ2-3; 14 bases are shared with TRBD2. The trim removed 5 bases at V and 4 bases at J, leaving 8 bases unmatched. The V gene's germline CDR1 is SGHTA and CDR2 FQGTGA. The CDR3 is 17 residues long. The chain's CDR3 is CASSPRGTSGRPDTQYF. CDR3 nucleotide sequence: TGTGCCAGCAGCCCACGTGGGACTAGCGGGAGACCAGATACGCAGTATTTT. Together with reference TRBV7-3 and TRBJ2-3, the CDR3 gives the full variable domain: GAGVSQTPSNKVTEKGKYVELRCDPISGHTALYWYRQSLGQGPEFLIYFQGTGAADDSGLPNDRFFAVRPEGSVSTLKIQRTERGDSAVYLCASSPRGTSGRPDTQYFGPGTRLTVL.

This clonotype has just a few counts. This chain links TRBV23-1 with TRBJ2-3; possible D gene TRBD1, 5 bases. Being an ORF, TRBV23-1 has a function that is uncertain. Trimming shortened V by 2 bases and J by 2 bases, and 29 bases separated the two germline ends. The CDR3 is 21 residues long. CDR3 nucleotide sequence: TGCGCCAGCAGTCAAACTCCCATTACAGAGCTGGACATCCCAGACACAGATACGCAGTATTTT. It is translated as CASSQTPITELDIPDTDTQYF.

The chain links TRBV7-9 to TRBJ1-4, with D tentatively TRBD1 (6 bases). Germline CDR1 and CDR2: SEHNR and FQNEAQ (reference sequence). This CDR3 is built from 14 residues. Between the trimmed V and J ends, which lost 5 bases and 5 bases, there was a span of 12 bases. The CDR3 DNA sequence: TGTGCCAGCAGCCAATCCGGACAGAATGAAAAACTGTTTTTT. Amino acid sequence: CASSQSGQNEKLFF.

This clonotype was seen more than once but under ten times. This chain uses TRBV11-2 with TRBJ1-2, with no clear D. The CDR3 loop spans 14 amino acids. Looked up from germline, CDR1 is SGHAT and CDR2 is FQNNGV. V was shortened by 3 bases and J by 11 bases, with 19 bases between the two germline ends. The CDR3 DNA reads TGTGCCAGCAGCTTCCTATTAGGAAGCAGTGGGTACACCTTC. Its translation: CASSFLLGSSGYTF.

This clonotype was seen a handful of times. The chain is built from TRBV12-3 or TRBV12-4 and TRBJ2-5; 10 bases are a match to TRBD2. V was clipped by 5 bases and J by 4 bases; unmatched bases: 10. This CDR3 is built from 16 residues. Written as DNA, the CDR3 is TGTGCCAGCAGTCTCCAGGGACTAGCGATGGGAGAGACCCAGTACTTC. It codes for CASSLQGLAMGETQYF.

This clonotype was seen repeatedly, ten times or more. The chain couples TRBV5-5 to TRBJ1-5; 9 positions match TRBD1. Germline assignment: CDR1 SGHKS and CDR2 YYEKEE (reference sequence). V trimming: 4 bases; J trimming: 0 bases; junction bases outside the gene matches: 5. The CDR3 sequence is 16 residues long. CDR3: CASSRDRANSNQPQHF. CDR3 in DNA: TGTGCCAGCAGCCGGGACAGGGCTAATAGCAATCAGCCCCAGCATTTT.

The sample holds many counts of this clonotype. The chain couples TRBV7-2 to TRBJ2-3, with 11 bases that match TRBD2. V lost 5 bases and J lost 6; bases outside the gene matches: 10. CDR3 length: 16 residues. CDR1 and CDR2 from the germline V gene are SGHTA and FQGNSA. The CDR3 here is CASSRRLAGTLDTQYF. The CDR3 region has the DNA TGTGCCAGCAGCAGAAGACTAGCGGGAACATTGGATACGCAGTATTTT.

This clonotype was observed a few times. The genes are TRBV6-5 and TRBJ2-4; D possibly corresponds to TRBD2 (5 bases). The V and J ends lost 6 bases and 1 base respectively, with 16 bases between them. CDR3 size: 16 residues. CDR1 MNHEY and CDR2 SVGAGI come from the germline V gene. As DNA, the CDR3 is TGTGCCAGCAGAGTTACCCATACGGGGGCCAAAAACATTCAGTACTTC. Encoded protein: CASRVTHTGAKNIQYF.

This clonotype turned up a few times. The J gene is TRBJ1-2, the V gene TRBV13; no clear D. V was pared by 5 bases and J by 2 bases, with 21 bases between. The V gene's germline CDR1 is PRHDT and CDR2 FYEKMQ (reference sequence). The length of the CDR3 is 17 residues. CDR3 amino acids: CASSPDVRGRKNYGYTF. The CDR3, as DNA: TGTGCCAGCAGCCCTGACGTAAGAGGACGGAAAAACTATGGCTACACCTTC.

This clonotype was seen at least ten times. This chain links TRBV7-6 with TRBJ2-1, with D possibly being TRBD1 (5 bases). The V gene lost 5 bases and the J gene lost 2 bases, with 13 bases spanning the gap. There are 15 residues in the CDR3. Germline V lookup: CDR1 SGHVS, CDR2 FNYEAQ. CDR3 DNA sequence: TGTGCCAGCAGCCCCCTCTCAGGGCCCTACAATGAGCAGTTCTTC. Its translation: CASSPLSGPYNEQFF. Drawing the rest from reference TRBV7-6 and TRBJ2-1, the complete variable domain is GAGVSQSPRYKVTKRGQDVALRCDPISGHVSLYWYRQALGQGPEFLTYFNYEAQQDKSGLPNDRFSAERPEGSISTLTIQRTEQRDSAMYRCASSPLSGPYNEQFFGPGTRLTVL.

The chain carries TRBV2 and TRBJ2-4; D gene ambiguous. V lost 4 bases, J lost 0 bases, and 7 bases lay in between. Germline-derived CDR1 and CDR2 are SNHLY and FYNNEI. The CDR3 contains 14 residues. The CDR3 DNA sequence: TGTGCCAGCAGTGGCTCACTAGCCAAAAACATTCAGTACTTC. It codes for CASSGSLAKNIQYF.

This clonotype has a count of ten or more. The CDR3 is CASSLGATVQETQYF. In DNA, the CDR3 is TGTGCCAGCAGCTTAGGGGCAACGGTCCAAGAGACCCAGTACTTC. The chain links TRBV7-2 to TRBJ2-5; D not certain. The length of the CDR3 is 15 residues. Between the trimmed V and J ends, which lost 1 base and 1 base, there was a span of 10 bases. Germline lookup yields CDR1 SGHTA and CDR2 FQGNSA.

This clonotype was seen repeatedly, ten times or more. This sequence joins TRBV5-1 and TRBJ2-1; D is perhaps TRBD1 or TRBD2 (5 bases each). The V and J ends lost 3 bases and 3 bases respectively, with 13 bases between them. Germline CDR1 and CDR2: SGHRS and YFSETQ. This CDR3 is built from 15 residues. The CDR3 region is CASSSAGTLYNEQFF. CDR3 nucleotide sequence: TGCGCCAGCAGCTCCGCCGGGACGCTCTACAATGAGCAGTTCTTC.